What follows describes a single T cell receptor beta chain. The table came from immunoSEQ multiplex PCR; TCRdb's copy has only in-frame clones and leaves some out. The sample comprises roughly 660,000 clones, roughly 88% of which are singletons, and 0.0085% to 0.012% rests with the top ten. The data derive from a study of shared T cell receptors in the human thymus. CDR1 and CDR2 (germline): MNHEY, SMNVEV (reference sequence). The junction had 5 bases not matched to a gene; V was cut back by 5 bases and J by 2 bases. The length of the CDR3 is 14 residues. These same records also appear under a second study, on human thymus T cells. That source reports: From resections taken during corrective heart surgery, the thymus tissue was obtained.

The source material was thymocytes. This TCR was sampled from a boy younger than two with a congenital heart defect. The chain joins TRBV27 to TRBJ2-5, with 7 bases aligning to TRBD1. CDR3 bases: TGTGCCAGCAGTCCCCCGGACAGGCAAGAGACCCAGTACTTC. This gives the protein CASSPPDRQETQYF.